The 7 T cell receptor beta chains below were found in one sample sequenced in a study of T cells in localized non-small cell lung cancer. Generated by immunoSEQ multiplex PCR, the TCRdb table keeps only in-frame clones and is missing some. Here the sample spans roughly 18,000 clones, over 75% being singletons. The sequencing here drew on peripheral blood, taken before any cancer treatment. These receptors were obtained from a female donor of 60 years or more with stage I lung adenocarcinoma.

V is TRBV23-1 and J is TRBJ1-2; 10 positions match TRBD1. TRBV23-1 qualifies as an ORF whose function is uncertain. Trimming cost V 2 bases and J 4 bases; bases outside gene matches: 13. This CDR3 contains 18 residues. The DNA for the CDR3 is TGCGCCAGCAGTCAAACGACGGGACAGGGGATTCCCCCCTATGGCTACACCTTC. This encodes CASSQTTGQGIPPYGYTF.

This chain links TRBV7-2 with TRBJ1-4; D is possibly TRBD1 (5 bases). Germline V gives CDR1 SGHTA, CDR2 FQGNSA. CDR3 size: 16 residues. V gave up 1 base and J gave up 4 bases, with 13 bases separating them. CDR3: CASSLGATGYNEKLFF. The CDR3 bases are TGTGCCAGCAGCTTAGGGGCTACAGGTTATAATGAAAAACTGTTTTTT.

The V call is TRBV5-1, the J call TRBJ2-5; 8 nucleotides agree with TRBD1. Germline V gene data show CDR1 as SGHRS and CDR2 as YFSETQ. J lost 3 bases, V lost 2 bases, and 3 bases had no gene match. This CDR3 has 14 residues. DNA for the CDR3: TGCGCCAGCAGCTTCCAGGGGGCGGAAGAGACCCAGTACTTC. The encoded protein is CASSFQGAEETQYF. Complete variable domain (other parts from reference TRBV5-1 and TRBJ2-5): KAGVTQTPRYLIKTRGQQVTLSCSPISGHRSVSWYQQTPGQGLQFLFEYFSETQRNKGNFPGRFSGRQFSNSRSEMNVSTLELGDSALYLCASSFQGAEETQYFGPGTRLLVL.

The rearrangement links TRBV5-5 to TRBJ2-7, with D possibly matching TRBD1 (6 bases). Germline values: CDR1 SGHKS, CDR2 YYEKEE (reference sequence). This CDR3 contains 16 residues. Trimming removed 4 bases from V and 2 bases from J, with 19 bases in between. The chain's CDR3 is CASSPGQTFNAYEQYF. Here the CDR3 DNA reads TGTGCCAGCAGCCCCGGACAGACCTTTAACGCCTACGAGCAGTACTTC.

The CDR3 DNA follows: TGCGCCAGCAGCATGACGGCTGGGGCCAACGTCCTGACTTTC. Its protein product is CASSMTAGANVLTF. The V and J genes are TRBV5-1 and TRBJ2-6, with no clear D. There are 14 residues in the CDR3. V was shortened by 4 bases and J by 2 bases, with 7 bases between the two germline ends. Germline V CDR1 and CDR2: SGHRS, YFSETQ.

The rearrangement uses TRBV7-3 and TRBJ1-1, with 9 bases identical to TRBD1. Germline-derived CDR1 and CDR2 are SGHTA and FQGTGA. V gave up 6 bases and J gave up 2 bases; unmatched junction bases: 13. The CDR3 spans 17 residues. This CDR3 is CASSEGGTGPFNTEAFF. Written as DNA, the CDR3 is TGTGCCAGCAGTGAAGGGGGGACAGGGCCCTTTAACACTGAAGCTTTCTTT.

V is TRBV7-9 and J is TRBJ2-5; TRBD1 matches at 7 bases. Germline CDR1 and CDR2: SEHNR and FQNEAQ (reference sequence). This CDR3 has 14 residues. V lost 2 bases and J lost 5; bases outside the gene matches: 5. CDR3 region: CASSLITGVETQYF. CDR3 in DNA: TGTGCCAGCAGCTTAATTACAGGGGTCGAGACCCAGTACTTC.